This record covers a single T cell receptor (beta chain). Antigen: not known. These data belong to a study of brain T cells in children with intractable seizures. Findings of the study overall: Only CDR3 sequence similarity suggested viral specificity, without known HCMV serostatus.

Here immunoSEQ multiplex PCR was the method, and the copy in TCRdb shows in-frame clones only, minus some. Here the sample spans 65,000 to 85,000 clones, about 93% being singletons. The CDR3 extends over 15 amino acids. Trimming pared 1 base from V and 4 bases from J, leaving 10 bases between. The germline gives CDR1 LGHNA, CDR2 YNFKEQ. Sequenced here: peripheral blood, sampled at surgery. The genes are TRBV4-2 and TRBJ2-2; D is ambiguous. The clonotype was recovered from a boy under two years old with tuberous sclerosis and intractable seizures. The CDR3: CASSQGVPSTGELFF. The DNA of the CDR3 is TGTGCCAGCAGCCAAGGAGTCCCTTCCACCGGGGAGCTGTTTTTT.